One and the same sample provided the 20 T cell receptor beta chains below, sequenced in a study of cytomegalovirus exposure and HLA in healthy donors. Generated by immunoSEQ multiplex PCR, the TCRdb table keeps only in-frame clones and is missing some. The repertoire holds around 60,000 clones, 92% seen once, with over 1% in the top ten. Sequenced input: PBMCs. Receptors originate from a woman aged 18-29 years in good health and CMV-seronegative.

The DNA of the CDR3 is TGCAGCGTTGGTGGGGGCGAGCGCTCCTACGAGCAGTACTTC. Translated: CSVGGGERSYEQYF. This rearrangement joins TRBV29-1 to TRBJ2-7; weak D call: TRBD1 (6 bases). The CDR3 has 14 residues. CDR1 is SQVTM, CDR2 ANQGSEA, per germline. V lost 4 bases, J lost 0 bases, and 13 bases lay in between.

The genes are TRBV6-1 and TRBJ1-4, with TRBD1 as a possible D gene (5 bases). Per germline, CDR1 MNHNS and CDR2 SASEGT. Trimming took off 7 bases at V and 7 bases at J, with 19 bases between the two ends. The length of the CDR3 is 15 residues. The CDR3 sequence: CASNLDVGGTEKLFF. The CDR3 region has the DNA TGTGCCAGCAACCTAGACGTCGGGGGTACTGAAAAACTGTTTTTT.

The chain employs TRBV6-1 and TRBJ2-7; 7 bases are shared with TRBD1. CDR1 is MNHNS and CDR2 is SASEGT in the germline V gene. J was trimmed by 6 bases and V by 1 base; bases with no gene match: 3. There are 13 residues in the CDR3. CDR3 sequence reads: CASSEGQGGEQYF. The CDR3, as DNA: TGTGCCAGCAGTGAAGGACAGGGTGGCGAGCAGTACTTC.

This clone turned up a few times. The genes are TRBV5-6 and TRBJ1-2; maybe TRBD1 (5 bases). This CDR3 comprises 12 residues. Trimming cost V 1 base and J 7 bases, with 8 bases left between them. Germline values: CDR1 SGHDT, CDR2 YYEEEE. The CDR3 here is CASSLPRAGYTF. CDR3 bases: TGTGCCAGCAGCTTGCCCAGGGCTGGCTACACCTTC. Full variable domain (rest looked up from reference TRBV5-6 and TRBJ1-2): DAGVTQSPTHLIKTRGQQVTLRCSPKSGHDTVSWYQQALGQGPQFIFQYYEEEERQRGNFPDRFSGHQFPNYSSELNVNALLLGDSALYLCASSLPRAGYTFGSGTRLTVV.

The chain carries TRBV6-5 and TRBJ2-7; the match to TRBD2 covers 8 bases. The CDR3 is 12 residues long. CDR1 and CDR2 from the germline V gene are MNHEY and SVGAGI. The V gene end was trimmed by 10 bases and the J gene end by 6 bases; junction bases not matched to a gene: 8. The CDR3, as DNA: TGTGCCACCTCCCGGGGGGGGGTCGAGCAGTACTTC. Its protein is CATSRGGVEQYF.

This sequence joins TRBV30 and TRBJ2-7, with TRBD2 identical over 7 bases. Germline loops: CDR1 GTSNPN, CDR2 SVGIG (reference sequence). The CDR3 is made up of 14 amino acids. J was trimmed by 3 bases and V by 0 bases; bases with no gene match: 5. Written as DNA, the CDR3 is TGTGCCTGGAGTGTAGGGGCGGGAGTCTACGAGCAGTACTTC. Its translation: CAWSVGAGVYEQYF.

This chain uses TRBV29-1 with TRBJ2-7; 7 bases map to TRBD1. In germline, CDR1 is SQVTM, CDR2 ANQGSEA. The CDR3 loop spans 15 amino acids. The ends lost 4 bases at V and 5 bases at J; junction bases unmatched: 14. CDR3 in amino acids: CSVGAAKGGFDEQYF. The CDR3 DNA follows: TGCAGCGTTGGGGCCGCGAAAGGGGGCTTTGACGAGCAGTACTTC.

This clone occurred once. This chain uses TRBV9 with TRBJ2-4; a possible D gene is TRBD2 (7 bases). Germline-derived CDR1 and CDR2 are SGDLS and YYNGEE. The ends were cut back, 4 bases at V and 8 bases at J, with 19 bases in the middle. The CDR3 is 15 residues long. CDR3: CASSKGGDFGDIQYF. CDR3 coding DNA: TGTGCCAGCAGCAAGGGGGGGGATTTTGGAGACATTCAGTACTTC.

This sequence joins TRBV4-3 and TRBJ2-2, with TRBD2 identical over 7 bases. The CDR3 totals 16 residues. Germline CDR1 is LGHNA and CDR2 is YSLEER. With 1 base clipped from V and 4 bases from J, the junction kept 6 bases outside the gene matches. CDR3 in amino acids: CASSQVRPGGTGELFF. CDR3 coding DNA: TGCGCCAGCAGCCAAGTTCGCCCGGGGGGCACCGGGGAGCTGTTTTTT.

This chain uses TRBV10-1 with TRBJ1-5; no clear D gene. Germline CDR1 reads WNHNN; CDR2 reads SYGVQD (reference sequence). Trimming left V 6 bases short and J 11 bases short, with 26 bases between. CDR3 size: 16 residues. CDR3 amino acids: CASRKKGAPLAVAQHF. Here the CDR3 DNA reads TGCGCCAGCAGAAAAAAAGGAGCTCCTTTGGCGGTAGCCCAGCATTTT.

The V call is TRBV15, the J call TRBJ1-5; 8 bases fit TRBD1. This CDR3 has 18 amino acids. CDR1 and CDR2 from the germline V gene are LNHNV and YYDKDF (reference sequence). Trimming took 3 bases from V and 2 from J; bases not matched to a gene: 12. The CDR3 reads CATSSPDRDRGGNQPQHF. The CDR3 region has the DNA TGTGCCACCAGCAGCCCGGACAGGGACCGAGGGGGCAATCAGCCCCAGCATTTT.

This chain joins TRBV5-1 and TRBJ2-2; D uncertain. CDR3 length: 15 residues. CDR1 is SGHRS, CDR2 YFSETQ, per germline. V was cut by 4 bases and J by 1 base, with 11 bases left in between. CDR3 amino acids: CASSPLDQNTGELFF. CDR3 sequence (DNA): TGCGCCAGCAGCCCCCTAGACCAGAACACCGGGGAGCTGTTTTTT.

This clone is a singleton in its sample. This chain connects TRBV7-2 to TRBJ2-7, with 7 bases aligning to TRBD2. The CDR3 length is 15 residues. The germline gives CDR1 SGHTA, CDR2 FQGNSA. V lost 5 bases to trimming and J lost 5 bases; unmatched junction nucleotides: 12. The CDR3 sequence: CASSGGSSALDEQYF. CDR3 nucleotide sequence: TGTGCCAGCAGCGGCGGGAGCTCAGCCTTAGACGAGCAGTACTTC.

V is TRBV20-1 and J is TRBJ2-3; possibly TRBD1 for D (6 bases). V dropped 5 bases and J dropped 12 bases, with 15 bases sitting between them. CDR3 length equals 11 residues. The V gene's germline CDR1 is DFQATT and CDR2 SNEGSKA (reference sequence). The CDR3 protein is CSAPGHPLQYF. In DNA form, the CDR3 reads TGCAGTGCTCCGGGACACCCTCTCCAGTATTTT.

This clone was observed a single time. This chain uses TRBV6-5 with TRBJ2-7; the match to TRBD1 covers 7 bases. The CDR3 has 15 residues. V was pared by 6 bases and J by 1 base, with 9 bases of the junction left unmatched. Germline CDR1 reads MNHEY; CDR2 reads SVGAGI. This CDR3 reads CASSRQPTGSYEQYF. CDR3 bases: TGTGCCAGCAGCCGACAACCGACAGGGTCCTACGAGCAGTACTTC.

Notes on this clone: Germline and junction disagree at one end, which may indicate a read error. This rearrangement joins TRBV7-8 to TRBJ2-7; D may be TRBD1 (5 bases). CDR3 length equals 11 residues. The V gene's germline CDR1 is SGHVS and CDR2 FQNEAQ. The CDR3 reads CASSQDKGRHF. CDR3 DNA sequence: TGTGCCAGCAGCCAAGATAAGGGGCGGCACTTC.

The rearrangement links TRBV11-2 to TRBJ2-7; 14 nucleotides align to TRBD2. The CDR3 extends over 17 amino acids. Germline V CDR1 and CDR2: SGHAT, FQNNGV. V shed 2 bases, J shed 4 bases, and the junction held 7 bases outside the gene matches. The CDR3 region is CASSLSPGLAGVYEQYF. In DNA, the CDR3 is TGTGCCAGCAGCTTAAGCCCGGGACTAGCGGGAGTATACGAGCAGTACTTC.

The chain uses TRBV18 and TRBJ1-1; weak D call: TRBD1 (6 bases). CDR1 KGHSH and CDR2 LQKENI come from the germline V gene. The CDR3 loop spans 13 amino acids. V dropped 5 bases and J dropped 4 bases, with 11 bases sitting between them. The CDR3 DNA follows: TGTGCCAGCTCAGGGGGCTGGGGCACTGAAGCTTTCTTT. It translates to CASSGGWGTEAFF.

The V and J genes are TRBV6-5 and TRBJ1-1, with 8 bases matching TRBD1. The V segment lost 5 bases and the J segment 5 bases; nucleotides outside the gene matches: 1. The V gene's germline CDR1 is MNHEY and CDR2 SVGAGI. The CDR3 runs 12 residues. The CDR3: CASSQGATEAFF. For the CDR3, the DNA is TGTGCCAGCAGTCAGGGGGCGACTGAAGCTTTCTTT.

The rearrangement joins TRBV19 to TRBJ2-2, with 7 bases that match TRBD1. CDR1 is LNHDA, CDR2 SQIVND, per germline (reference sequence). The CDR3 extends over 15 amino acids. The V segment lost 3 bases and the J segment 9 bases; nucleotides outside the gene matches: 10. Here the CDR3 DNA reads TGTGCCAGTAGTATTTCCGACAGGGTTCCCTGGGAGCTGTTTTTT. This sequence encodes CASSISDRVPWELFF.